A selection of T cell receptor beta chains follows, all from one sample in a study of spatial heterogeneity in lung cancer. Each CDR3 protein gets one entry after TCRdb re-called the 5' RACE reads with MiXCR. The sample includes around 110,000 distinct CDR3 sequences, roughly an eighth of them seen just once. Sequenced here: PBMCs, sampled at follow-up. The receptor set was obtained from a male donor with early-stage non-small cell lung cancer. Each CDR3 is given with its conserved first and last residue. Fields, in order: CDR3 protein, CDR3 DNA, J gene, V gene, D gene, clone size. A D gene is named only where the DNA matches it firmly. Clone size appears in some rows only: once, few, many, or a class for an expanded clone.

cdr3_aa: CASSFERGQGSYEQYF; cdr3_nt: TGTGCCAGCAGTTTCGAGAGGGGCCAGGGTTCCTACGAGCAGTACTTC; j_call: TRBJ2-7; v_call: TRBV6-2/TRBV6-3; d_call: .; clone_size: .
cdr3_aa: CAISGKVTDTQYF; cdr3_nt: TGTGCCATCAGTGGGAAGGTCACAGATACGCAGTATTTT; j_call: TRBJ2-3; v_call: TRBV10-3; d_call: .; clone_size: few
cdr3_aa: CASSFQGAKDTEAFF; cdr3_nt: TGTGCCAGCAGTTTCCAGGGGGCAAAGGACACTGAAGCTTTCTTT; j_call: TRBJ1-1; v_call: TRBV27; d_call: TRBD1; clone_size: many
cdr3_aa: CASTETGRNQPQHF; cdr3_nt: TGTGCTTCCACCGAGACAGGGCGCAATCAGCCCCAGCATTTT; j_call: TRBJ1-5; v_call: TRBV6-2/TRBV6-3; d_call: TRBD1; clone_size: .
cdr3_aa: CATSDWGTEAFF; cdr3_nt: TGTGCCACCAGTGATTGGGGGACTGAAGCTTTCTTT; j_call: TRBJ1-1; v_call: TRBV24-1; d_call: .; clone_size: many
cdr3_aa: CSAKSGDSYEQYF; cdr3_nt: TGCAGTGCGAAGTCAGGGGATTCCTACGAGCAGTACTTC; j_call: TRBJ2-7; v_call: TRBV20-1; d_call: .; clone_size: .
cdr3_aa: CASSDRGLTDTQYF; cdr3_nt: TGTGCCAGCAGCGACAGGGGCCTCACAGATACGCAGTATTTT; j_call: TRBJ2-3; v_call: TRBV7-9; d_call: TRBD1; clone_size: many
cdr3_aa: CASSQEWDLGLMNSPLHF; cdr3_nt: TGCGCCAGCAGCCAAGAATGGGACCTCGGGCTAATGAATTCACCCCTCCACTTT; j_call: TRBJ1-6; v_call: TRBV4-3; d_call: .; clone_size: many
cdr3_aa: CASRGRGEQFF; cdr3_nt: TGTGCCAGCAGGGGGAGGGGAGAGCAGTTCTTC; j_call: TRBJ2-1; v_call: TRBV28; d_call: TRBD2; clone_size: many
cdr3_aa: CASSPPGANVLTF; cdr3_nt: TGTGCCAGCAGCCCTCCTGGGGCCAACGTCCTGACTTTC; j_call: TRBJ2-6; v_call: TRBV7-3; d_call: .; clone_size: many